One sample yielded the 26 T cell receptor beta chains listed below, sequenced in a study of low-dose radiotherapy and immunotherapy resistance in tumors. Primers used for first-strand cDNA, a TRAV- and TRBV-specific set, covered both alpha and beta chains. The authors ran about 20 PCR cycles to amplify TCRs with a constant-region primer and V-primer adapter. A single record per CDR3 protein comes from TCRdb applying MiXCR to the reads. The table has fewer than 20,000 distinct CDR3 sequences, roughly 70% seen once. These TCRs come from a human donor with advanced metastatic prostate, ovarian, gallbladder or colorectal cancer (not recorded which). This table probably holds off-target reads from a library built for another chain.

This sequence joins TRBV19 and TRBJ1-2, with D possibly TRBD1 on 5 matching bases. V was shortened by 6 bases and J by 8 bases, with 16 bases between the two germline ends. CDR3 length: 13 residues. In germline, CDR1 is LNHDA, CDR2 SQIVND (reference sequence). The CDR3 is CASRPSPWDGYTF. DNA of the CDR3: TGTGCCAGTAGGCCCAGTCCCTGGGACGGCTACACCTTC. Drawing the rest from reference TRBV19 and TRBJ1-2, the complete variable domain is DGGITQSPKYLFRKEGQNVTLSCEQNLNHDAMYWYRQDPGQGLRLIYYSQIVNDFQKGDIAEGYSVSREKKESFPLTVTSAQKNPTAFYLCASRPSPWDGYTFGSGTRLTVV.

The J gene is TRBJ2-1, the V gene TRBV11-3; TRBD2 might be the D (6 bases). This CDR3 contains 14 residues. CDR1 SGHNT and CDR2 YENEEA come from the germline V gene. V was trimmed by 6 bases and J by 4 bases, leaving 13 bases between them. CDR3 in DNA: TGTGCCAGCAGAAGCCAAGGGACTTACAATGAGCAGTTCTTC. It yields the protein CASRSQGTYNEQFF. Complete variable domain (other parts from reference TRBV11-3 and TRBJ2-1): EAGVVQSPRYKIIEKKQPVAFWCNPISGHNTLYWYLQNLGQGPELLIRYENEEAVDDSQLPKDRFSAERLKGVDSTLKIQPAELGDSAVYLCASRSQGTYNEQFFGPGTRLTVL.

The rearrangement joins TRBV14 to TRBJ2-7; D gene ambiguous. Trimming removed 2 bases at V and 5 bases at J, with 4 bases between. Looked up from germline, CDR1 is SGHDN and CDR2 is FVKESK. This CDR3 has 11 residues. The CDR3 region has the DNA TGTGCCAGCAGCCAATCCCACGAGCAGTACTTC. The encoded protein is CASSQSHEQYF.

This rearrangement joins TRBV7-2 to TRBJ2-1, with a tentative D call TRBD2 (6 bases). This CDR3 region has 14 residues. Trimming stripped 1 base from V and 9 bases from J, with 13 bases between. Germline assignment: CDR1 SGHTA and CDR2 FQGNSA. Here the CDR3 reads CASSLGTTLSEQFF. In nucleotides, the CDR3 is TGTGCCAGCAGCTTAGGGACTACCCTTTCTGAGCAGTTCTTC.

The chain employs TRBV6-2 or TRBV6-3 and TRBJ2-3; D is ambiguous. Germline V CDR1 and CDR2: MNHEY, SVGEGT. There are 12 residues in the CDR3. V lost 6 bases, J lost 6 bases, and 10 bases lay in between. The CDR3 protein is CASSPVLDTQYF. The CDR3 DNA reads TGTGCCAGCAGCCCCGTTTTGGATACGCAGTATTTT.

V is TRBV28 and J is TRBJ1-5; D not certain. Per germline, CDR1 MDHEN and CDR2 SYDVKM. V was shortened by 1 base and J by 5 bases, with 9 bases between the two germline ends. The CDR3 is 14 amino acids. The CDR3 DNA reads as TGTGCCAGCAGTTTATCGGGCAGTTATCAGCCCCAGCATTTT. Protein: CASSLSGSYQPQHF.

The chain is built from TRBV15 and TRBJ1-5, with a weak D call TRBD1 (6 bases). CDR3 length: 14 residues. CDR1 is LNHNV, CDR2 YYDKDF, per germline (reference sequence). V lost 4 bases, J lost 3 bases, and 10 bases lay in between. The CDR3 sequence is CATSKDRLNQPQHF. DNA for the CDR3: TGTGCCACCAGCAAAGACAGGCTCAATCAGCCCCAGCATTTT. Full variable domain (missing parts from reference TRBV15 and TRBJ1-5): DAMVIQNPRYQVTQFGKPVTLSCSQTLNHNVMYWYQQKSSQAPKLLFHYYDKDFNNEADTPDNFQSRRPNTSFCFLDIRSPGLGDTAMYLCATSKDRLNQPQHFGDGTRLSIL.

The chain couples TRBV7-2 to TRBJ2-1; 8 bases are shared with TRBD2. The CDR3 consists of 16 residues. V was clipped by 1 base and J by 4 bases; unmatched bases: 6. Germline CDR1 reads SGHTA; CDR2 reads FQGNSA. CDR3 DNA sequence: TGTGCCAGCAGCTTAGGGGTTGGCGGGAGGTACAATGAGCAGTTCTTC. Amino acids: CASSLGVGGRYNEQFF.

V is TRBV10-3 and J is TRBJ2-4; 7 bases line up with TRBD1. The CDR3 totals 15 residues. Looked up from germline, CDR1 is ENHRY and CDR2 is SYGVKD. J lost 3 bases, V lost 5 bases, and 7 bases had no gene match. The CDR3 DNA sequence: TGTGCCATCAGTTCCGACAGGGATGACAAAAACATTCAGTACTTC. Its translation: CAISSDRDDKNIQYF.

Only a few counts were recorded for this clonotype. CDR3 DNA: TGTGCCAGCAGCCAAGCCAGCGGGGGAATCTACAATGAGCAGTTCTTC. Translating it yields CASSQASGGIYNEQFF. V usage is TRBV14 and J usage is TRBJ2-1, with TRBD2 matching over 8 bases. Germline trimming cut 1 base from V and 3 bases from J; bases unmatched to any gene: 5. Germline-derived CDR1 and CDR2 are SGHDN and FVKESK. The CDR3 runs 16 residues.

The chain employs TRBV11-3 and TRBJ2-2, with D possibly being TRBD2 (6 bases). This CDR3 region has 15 residues. The germline V and J ends were trimmed by 2 bases and 2 bases, with 9 bases remaining between them. From germline, CDR1 is SGHNT and CDR2 YENEEA. The CDR3, as DNA: TGTGCCAGCAGCTTACCGGGAGCAAACACCGGGGAGCTGTTTTTT. It specifies CASSLPGANTGELFF.

This clonotype was counted only a few times. The chain has TRBV20-1 and TRBJ2-7; 7 positions match TRBD2. Germline-derived CDR1 and CDR2 are DFQATT and SNEGSKA (reference sequence). CDR3 length equals 14 residues. With V trimmed by 0 bases and J by 5 bases, 7 bases remained unmatched. The CDR3 nucleotides are TGCAGTGCTAGAGAGGCGGGAGAGATTAACGAGCAGTACTTC. It encodes CSAREAGEINEQYF.

The rearrangement links TRBV28 to TRBJ1-1, with D perhaps TRBD1 (5 bases). Germline CDR1 reads MDHEN; CDR2 reads SYDVKM. Trimming stripped 0 bases from V and 1 base from J, with 9 bases between. CDR3 length: 15 residues. CDR3 region: CASSLWDTPNTEAFF. Written as DNA, the CDR3 is TGTGCCAGCAGTTTATGGGACACTCCGAACACTGAAGCTTTCTTT. The full variable domain, completed using reference TRBV28 and TRBJ1-1, is DVKVTQSSRYLVKRTGEKVFLECVQDMDHENMFWYRQDPGLGLRLIYFSYDVKMKEKGDIPEGYSVSREKKERFSLILESASTNQTSMYLCASSLWDTPNTEAFFGQGTRLTVV.

DNA for the CDR3: TGTGCCAGCAGTTCAACCGGGACAGGGCCCTATGAGCAGTTCTTC. It yields the protein CASSSTGTGPYEQFF. V and J are TRBV27 and TRBJ2-1; TRBD1 aligns across 9 bases. This CDR3 is 15 amino acids long. Unmatched junction bases numbered 9, after V lost 4 bases and J lost 8 bases. From germline, CDR1 is MNHEY and CDR2 SMNVEV (reference sequence).

J is TRBJ2-7 and V is TRBV6-1, with D possibly matching TRBD1 (5 bases). The CDR3 consists of 14 residues. Germline CDR1 and CDR2: MNHNS and SASEGT. V lost 6 bases and J 6 bases, leaving 18 bases between the germline ends. In DNA form, the CDR3 reads TGTGCCAGCAGCGTTTGGGCAGGGCAGGGCGAGCAGTACTTC. This encodes CASSVWAGQGEQYF.

This clonotype was seen a few times. The chain couples TRBV28 to TRBJ2-7, with TRBD2 matching 10 bases. The CDR3 sequence is 16 residues long. V lost 7 bases to trimming and J lost 1 base; unmatched junction nucleotides: 10. The germline V gene encodes CDR1 MDHEN and CDR2 SYDVKM. DNA for the CDR3: TGTGCCAGCACATGGGTAGCGGGGGGTCGTTCCTACGAGCAGTACTTC. Protein product: CASTWVAGGRSYEQYF.

This chain joins TRBV6-5 and TRBJ1-5; maybe TRBD1 (6 bases). Germline V gene lookup returns CDR1 MNHEY and CDR2 SVGAGI. The ends were cut back, 6 bases at V and 7 bases at J, with 13 bases in the middle. This CDR3 comprises 13 residues. CDR3 coding DNA: TGTGCCAGCAGAGGGGGGGCTGGGCAGCCCCAGCATTTT. Its protein product is CASRGGAGQPQHF.

This chain uses TRBV13 with TRBJ2-3, with 7 nucleotides matching TRBD1. This CDR3 region has 15 residues. V lost 5 bases and J lost 2; bases outside the gene matches: 7. Looked up from germline, CDR1 is PRHDT and CDR2 is FYEKMQ (reference sequence). The CDR3 loop is CASSRRQGDTDTQYF. The DNA for the CDR3 is TGTGCCAGCAGCCGCAGGCAGGGGGACACAGATACGCAGTATTTT.

This chain links TRBV5-8 with TRBJ2-7; 7 nucleotides agree with TRBD1. The CDR3 consists of 14 residues. Trimming at V came to 1 base and at J to 6 bases, leaving 7 bases not matched to a gene. CDR1 and CDR2 (germline): SGHTS, YDEGEE. CDR3 nucleotides: TGTGCCAGCAGCTTGACAGGGGCTCGCGGCGAGCAGTACTTC. Its protein is CASSLTGARGEQYF. The full variable domain, with the rest looked up from reference TRBV5-8 and TRBJ2-7, is EAGVTQSPTHLIKTRGQQATLRCSPISGHTSVYWYQQALGLGLQFLLWYDEGEERNRGNFPPRFSGRQFPNYSSELNVNALELEDSALYLCASSLTGARGEQYFGPGTRLTVT.

The chain links TRBV5-1 to TRBJ2-3; TRBD2 aligns across 15 bases. J gave up 4 bases and V 5 bases, and 2 bases lay outside the gene matches. The CDR3 has 15 residues. CDR1 and CDR2 from the germline V gene are SGHRS and YFSETQ. Here the CDR3 DNA reads TGCGCCAGCAGGGGGACTAGCGGGAGGCCAGATACGCAGTATTTT. Translated, it gives CASRGTSGRPDTQYF.

The chain joins TRBV29-1 to TRBJ2-3, with D possibly being TRBD1 or TRBD2 (5 bases each). This CDR3 is built from 14 residues. Looked up from germline, CDR1 is SQVTM and CDR2 is ANQGSEA. The germline V and J ends were trimmed by 0 bases and 6 bases, with 13 bases remaining between them. The CDR3 DNA reads TGCAGCGTTGAAGATGGACGGGACGAGGATACGCAGTATTTT. It codes for CSVEDGRDEDTQYF.

The V and J genes are TRBV19 and TRBJ1-3; D might be TRBD1 (6 bases). Trimming took off 7 bases at V and 4 bases at J, with 11 bases between the two ends. The CDR3 runs to 13 residues. CDR1 is LNHDA, CDR2 SQIVND, per germline (reference sequence). Here the CDR3 DNA reads TGTGCCAGTATCGGCAGGGGCGGAAACACCATATATTTT. Translating gives CASIGRGGNTIYF.

CDR3 residues: CASSDSASGNIQYF. The CDR3, as DNA: TGTGCCAGCAGTGATTCGGCTAGCGGAAACATTCAGTACTTC. J is TRBJ2-4 and V is TRBV2; 7 nucleotides align to TRBD2. The trim removed 3 bases at V and 6 bases at J, leaving 5 bases unmatched. The germline V gene has CDR1 SNHLY and CDR2 FYNNEI. The CDR3 spans 14 residues.

This clonotype has more than one count but fewer than ten. The genes are TRBV5-4 and TRBJ2-3; 7 bases align to TRBD2. Germline CDR1 SGHNT, CDR2 YYREEE (reference sequence). The CDR3 length is 12 residues. V was clipped by 3 bases and J by 10 bases; unmatched bases: 5. The CDR3 loop is CASSSPGLSQYF. Written as DNA, the CDR3 is TGTGCCAGCAGCTCGCCGGGACTATCGCAGTATTTT. Together with reference TRBV5-4 and TRBJ2-3, the CDR3 gives the full variable domain: ETGVTQSPTHLIKTRGQQVTLRCSSQSGHNTVSWYQQALGQGPQFIFQYYREEENGRGNFPPRFSGLQFPNYSSELNVNALELDDSALYLCASSSPGLSQYFGPGTRLTVL.

This sequence joins TRBV5-5 and TRBJ2-1; TRBD1 might be the D (6 bases). The V gene's germline CDR1 is SGHKS and CDR2 YYEKEE (reference sequence). Trimming removed 4 bases from V and 8 bases from J, with 10 bases in between. CDR3 length: 12 amino acids. CDR3 sequence (DNA): TGTGCCAGCAGCCAGGGGCGTGATGAGCAGTTCTTC. This encodes CASSQGRDEQFF.

This clonotype has a single count. This chain uses TRBV29-1 with TRBJ2-5, with D maybe TRBD2 (6 bases). With 7 bases removed from V and 0 bases from J, the gap between germline ends came to 12 bases. Germline V gene lookup returns CDR1 SQVTM and CDR2 ANQGSEA. The CDR3 contains 13 residues. The CDR3 coding sequence is TGCAGCGCCGGGGGACTGTACCAAGAGACCCAGTACTTC. Translation: CSAGGLYQETQYF.